The T cell receptor (beta chain) under discussion was sequenced for a study of T cell clonotyping in hematopoietic cell transplantation. Broader study findings: After transplant, recipient diversity fell while pathologically expanded clonotypes grew through day 180. At the given depth, recipient repertoires were over 97% de novo clonotypes.

Recipients were bled about 28 days pretransplant and at posttransplant days 30, 100, 180. A word on this clone: Its antigen remains unidentified.

Germline V CDR1 and CDR2: MNHEY, SMNVEV (reference sequence). The CDR3 runs to 15 residues. Trimming removed 5 bases from V and 0 bases from J, with 8 bases in between. TCRdb's copy holds only in-frame clones and misses some; the assay was immunoSEQ multiplex PCR. The data contain 10,000 to 15,000 clones, around 90% of them singletons. The V and J genes are TRBV27 and TRBJ2-6, with no clear D. Source: PBMCs, taken 100 days after allogeneic stem cell transplant. The source of this sequence is a female patient aged 50 to 65 who had an allogeneic stem cell transplant from an unrelated donor, so the T cells may come from the graft donor. Some clones in this sample may be carry-over from other donors' samples. CDR3 sequence reads: CASSPLGSGANVLTF. The CDR3 nucleotides are TGTGCCAGCAGTCCCCTGGGCTCTGGGGCCAACGTCCTGACTTTC.